Below, 10 T cell receptor beta chains from the same sample are listed, as sequenced in a study of T-cell memory formation after mild COVID-19. Each CDR3 protein is one row after TCRdb ran MiXCR on the 5' RACE reads. The sample consists of under 300,000 distinct CDR3 sequences, 16% of them appearing once. Specimen: PBMCs or a T cell subset sorted from them (not recorded which). The source is a man between 18 and 35 years old who had mild COVID-19 (a few samples of this study predate the infection). Cell type and time point are not known.

This chain connects TRBV3-1 to TRBJ2-1, with 8 positions matching TRBD1. There are 13 residues in the CDR3. The V gene end was trimmed by 3 bases and the J gene end by 8 bases; junction bases not matched to a gene: 3. Per the germline V gene, CDR1 is LGHDT and CDR2 is YNNKEL (reference sequence). The CDR3 spells CASSQTGADEQFF. For the CDR3, the DNA is TGTGCCAGCAGCCAGACAGGGGCGGATGAGCAGTTCTTC.

V usage is TRBV5-1 and J usage is TRBJ2-1; D remains ambiguous. V lost 4 bases and J lost 0, with 14 bases in between. The CDR3 loop spans 16 amino acids. Germline loops: CDR1 SGHRS, CDR2 YFSETQ. Here the CDR3 DNA reads TGCGCCAGCAGCCGACCCCCAGGAGACTCCTACAATGAGCAGTTCTTC. It specifies CASSRPPGDSYNEQFF. The full variable domain, rest sourced from reference TRBV5-1 and TRBJ2-1, is KAGVTQTPRYLIKTRGQQVTLSCSPISGHRSVSWYQQTPGQGLQFLFEYFSETQRNKGNFPGRFSGRQFSNSRSEMNVSTLELGDSALYLCASSRPPGDSYNEQFFGPGTRLTVL.

This clonotype appeared a few times. The chain links TRBV4-1 to TRBJ2-2, with D possibly being TRBD2 (5 bases). This CDR3 spans 12 amino acids. Germline V gives CDR1 MGHRA, CDR2 YSYEKL. V shed 11 bases and J shed 6 bases, with 13 bases lying between them. This CDR3 reads CASRERAGELFF. The CDR3 DNA is TGCGCCTCACGGGAAAGGGCCGGGGAGCTGTTTTTT.

Only a few counts were recorded for this clonotype. The chain combines TRBV7-6 with TRBJ2-5; D gene unclear. V shed 6 bases and J shed 4 bases, with 9 bases lying between them. CDR1 is SGHVS and CDR2 is FNYEAQ in the germline V gene. CDR3 length: 12 amino acids. The chain's CDR3 is CASRRPRETQYF. As DNA, the CDR3 is TGTGCCAGCAGAAGGCCGAGAGAGACCCAGTACTTC.

This clonotype was seen only a few times. The chain has TRBV6-5 and TRBJ1-1; no reliable D call. Germline CDR1 MNHEY, CDR2 SVGAGI. The CDR3 runs 11 residues. V was pared by 7 bases and J by 2 bases, with 5 bases between. The CDR3 sequence: CASKFNTEAFF. The CDR3, as DNA: TGTGCCAGCAAATTCAACACTGAAGCTTTCTTT.

The chain links TRBV7-6 to TRBJ2-1; tentatively, D is TRBD1 or TRBD2 (5 bases each). The V end lost 0 bases, the J end lost 6 bases, and 18 bases lay between the germline ends. CDR3 length: 17 amino acids. Per germline, CDR1 SGHVS and CDR2 FNYEAQ. In DNA form, the CDR3 reads TGTGCCAGCAGCTTAGCCGCCGGGACGGCGAGGGGCAATGAGCAGTTCTTC. Translation gives CASSLAAGTARGNEQFF. Supplemented by reference TRBV7-6 and TRBJ2-1, the full variable domain reads GAGVSQSPRYKVTKRGQDVALRCDPISGHVSLYWYRQALGQGPEFLTYFNYEAQQDKSGLPNDRFSAERPEGSISTLTIQRTEQRDSAMYRCASSLAAGTARGNEQFFGPGTRLTVL.

This clonotype was seen only a few times. The rearrangement links TRBV5-1 to TRBJ2-6, with a weak D call TRBD1 (5 bases). CDR3 size: 14 residues. The V end was cut by 4 bases, the J end by 2 bases, with 7 bases between. Per germline, CDR1 SGHRS and CDR2 YFSETQ. CDR3 sequence reads: CASSTGAGANVLTF. DNA of the CDR3: TGCGCCAGCAGCACAGGTGCTGGGGCCAACGTCCTGACTTTC.

CDR3 DNA sequence: TGCGCCAGTAGACAGGGCAATTCACCCCTCCACTTT. It is translated as CASRQGNSPLHF. The chain couples TRBV4-3 to TRBJ1-6; 7 positions match TRBD1. The V segment lost 9 bases and the J segment 7 bases; nucleotides outside the gene matches: 3. Germline CDR1 reads LGHNA; CDR2 reads YSLEER. This CDR3 has 12 amino acids.

This clonotype was seen only a few times. This chain joins TRBV18 and TRBJ2-2; 9 bases align to TRBD2. This CDR3 contains 18 residues. V shed 6 bases and J 1 base; nucleotides not matched to a gene: 12. In germline, CDR1 is KGHSH, CDR2 LQKENI. The CDR3 sequence: CASSPGTSPARNTGELFF. The CDR3 DNA sequence: TGTGCCAGCTCTCCCGGGACTAGCCCCGCGAGGAACACCGGGGAGCTGTTTTTT.

The chain recombines TRBV6-6 with TRBJ1-6; D is possibly TRBD1 (6 bases). The CDR3 has 19 residues. Trimming removed 6 bases at V and 0 bases at J, with 21 bases between. Germline V gene data show CDR1 as MNHNY and CDR2 as SVGAGI (reference sequence). Here the CDR3 reads CASRGKQGQDSSYNSPLHF. The CDR3 DNA sequence: TGTGCCAGCAGAGGCAAACAGGGTCAAGACAGCTCCTATAATTCACCCCTCCACTTT.